This TCR beta chain was recorded in a study of blood T cell repertoires in COVID-19. Study background: The samples span acute and convalescent COVID-19 from the United States, Italy and Spain. In each case, the material was cDNA or gDNA derived from T cells, B-cell-depleted T cells, or PBMCs.

The authors' processing: Reference gene primer amplification in the assay estimated nucleated cell counts. Sequencing used immunoSEQ multiplex PCR; TCRdb keeps in-frame clones, though not all of them. From that table come the V and J calls and clone size; the DNA was used to work out D and trimming. Of 120,000 or so clones in the sample, less than 75% were seen once. This clone is a singleton in its sample. V gave up 6 bases and J gave up 4 bases; unmatched junction bases: 8. The CDR3 spans 13 residues. Germline V gene sequence: CDR1 SQVTM, CDR2 ANQGSEA. The sample was peripheral blood. The TCR sequence derives from a human donor with acute or convalescent COVID-19. The donor label of this sample is uncertain. The chain links TRBV29-1 to TRBJ1-2; 7 nucleotides line up with TRBD1. The CDR3 loop is CSVQRAGGYGYTF. The CDR3 DNA is TGCAGCGTCCAAAGGGCAGGGGGCTATGGCTACACCTTC. The full variable domain, with the rest looked up from reference TRBV29-1 and TRBJ1-2, is SAVISQKPSRDICQRGTSLTIQCQVDSQVTMMFWYRQQPGQSLTLIATANQGSEATYESGFVIDKFPISRPNLTFSTLTVSNMSPEDSSIYLCSVQRAGGYGYTFGSGTRLTVV.